A single sample is the source of the 22 T cell receptor beta chains below, sequenced in a study of cytomegalovirus exposure and HLA in healthy donors. 60 Vbeta and 13 Jbeta primers were used in PCR. Assay: immunoSEQ multiplex PCR; the TCRdb copy retains only in-frame clones and omits some. The sample table sets out 95,000 to 150,000 clones. Sequencing was done on a sample of PBMCs. The receptors were sampled from a man aged 18 to 30 in good health and CMV-seronegative.

The rearrangement uses TRBV18 and TRBJ1-1; a weak D match, TRBD1 (5 bases). The CDR3 has 14 residues. V lost 1 base to trimming and J lost 6 bases, with 12 bases between them. In germline, CDR1 is KGHSH, CDR2 LQKENI. The CDR3 loop reads CASSPRAGGAEAFF. The CDR3 DNA sequence: TGTGCCAGCTCACCACGGGCGGGGGGAGCTGAAGCTTTCTTT. Complete variable domain (other parts from reference TRBV18 and TRBJ1-1): NAGVMQNPRHLVRRRGQEARLRCSPMKGHSHVYWYRQLPEEGLKFMVYLQKENIIDESGMPKERFSAEFPKEGPSILRIQQVVRGDSAAYFCASSPRAGGAEAFFGQGTRLTVV.

J is TRBJ1-5 and V is TRBV2; D gene unclear. Deletions cut 4 bases from V and 10 bases from J, with 17 bases between. From germline, CDR1 is SNHLY and CDR2 FYNNEI. CDR3 length: 14 amino acids. The CDR3 protein is CASSGEGFLRPQHF. In DNA form, the CDR3 reads TGTGCCAGCAGTGGTGAGGGATTCCTTCGTCCCCAGCATTTT.

The chain links TRBV30 to TRBJ2-7; 9 bases match TRBD1. Germline V lookup: CDR1 GTSNPN, CDR2 SVGIG (reference sequence). J gave up 2 bases and V 4 bases, and 6 bases lay outside the gene matches. CDR3 size: 14 residues. CDR3 in DNA: TGTGCCTGGAACCCGGGACAGGGACCCTACGAGCAGTACTTC. This gives the protein CAWNPGQGPYEQYF. Full variable domain (missing parts from reference TRBV30 and TRBJ2-7): SQTIHQWPATLVQPVGSPLSLECTVEGTSNPNLYWYRQAAGRGLQLLFYSVGIGQISSEVPQNLSASRPQDRQFILSSKKLLLSDSGFYLCAWNPGQGPYEQYFGPGTRLTVT.

J is TRBJ2-3 and V is TRBV7-2; 11 positions match TRBD2. There are 18 residues in the CDR3. The V gene end was trimmed by 5 bases and the J gene end by 0 bases; junction bases not matched to a gene: 10. Germline assignment: CDR1 SGHTA and CDR2 FQGNSA. CDR3: CASSARLAGQGSTDTQYF. In nucleotides, the CDR3 is TGTGCCAGCAGCGCAAGACTAGCGGGACAGGGAAGCACAGATACGCAGTATTTT.

The genes are TRBV10-3 and TRBJ1-6, with D perhaps TRBD1 (5 bases). Germline-derived CDR1 and CDR2 are ENHRY and SYGVKD. V shed 2 bases and J shed 0 bases, with 5 bases lying between them. The CDR3 is 15 residues long. CDR3 loop: CAISEDSSYNSPLHF. The DNA of the CDR3 is TGTGCCATCAGTGAGGACAGCTCCTATAATTCACCCCTCCACTTT.

This chain joins TRBV18 and TRBJ2-7; D might be TRBD1 (6 bases). V gave up 3 bases and J gave up 2 bases, with 8 bases separating them. This CDR3 comprises 13 residues. CDR1 is KGHSH, CDR2 LQKENI, per germline. Here the CDR3 DNA reads TGTGCCAGCTCACCCCGGACAGCCTACGAGCAGTACTTC. Residues: CASSPRTAYEQYF. The full variable domain, with the rest looked up from reference TRBV18 and TRBJ2-7, is NAGVMQNPRHLVRRRGQEARLRCSPMKGHSHVYWYRQLPEEGLKFMVYLQKENIIDESGMPKERFSAEFPKEGPSILRIQQVVRGDSAAYFCASSPRTAYEQYFGPGTRLTVT.

V and J are TRBV7-8 and TRBJ2-5; 10 nucleotides line up with TRBD2. CDR3 length: 17 amino acids. With 3 bases clipped from V and 0 bases from J, the junction kept 7 bases outside the gene matches. The germline V gene encodes CDR1 SGHVS and CDR2 FQNEAQ. The CDR3 region is CASSFHRLAGNQETQYF. DNA of the CDR3: TGTGCCAGCAGCTTCCATAGACTAGCGGGCAACCAAGAGACCCAGTACTTC.

V gene TRBV7-9 combines with J gene TRBJ2-1; 8 bases agree with TRBD1. Germline V gene data show CDR1 as SEHNR and CDR2 as FQNEAQ (reference sequence). The CDR3 sequence is 19 residues long. V was pared by 5 bases and J by 0 bases, with 15 bases of the junction left unmatched. CDR3 region: CASSPREPGGASSYNEQFF. In DNA form, the CDR3 reads TGTGCCAGCAGCCCACGGGAGCCAGGGGGCGCAAGCTCCTACAATGAGCAGTTCTTC.

This chain uses TRBV10-3 with TRBJ2-6; 10 nucleotides agree with TRBD1. Germline loops: CDR1 ENHRY, CDR2 SYGVKD. Trimming at V came to 7 bases and at J to 0 bases, leaving 6 bases not matched to a gene. CDR3 length: 17 residues. The CDR3 DNA sequence: TGTGCCATCACCTCGACAGGGGGCAACTCTGGGGCCAACGTCCTGACTTTC. Translating it yields CAITSTGGNSGANVLTF.

The rearrangement joins TRBV9 to TRBJ2-2; no definite D call. This CDR3 is 15 amino acids long. V lost 1 base, J lost 1 base, and 8 bases lay in between. Germline values: CDR1 SGDLS, CDR2 YYNGEE. CDR3 bases: TGTGCCAGCAGCGTAACAGAATTGAACACCGGGGAGCTGTTTTTT. It translates to CASSVTELNTGELFF.

The rearrangement links TRBV19 to TRBJ1-5; no clear D. Germline assignment: CDR1 LNHDA and CDR2 SQIVND (reference sequence). V shed 7 bases and J shed 2 bases, with 12 bases lying between them. This CDR3 comprises 14 residues. The CDR3 DNA follows: TGTGCCAGTACACTAAGGTCGGGCAATCAGCCCCAGCATTTT. Amino acid sequence: CASTLRSGNQPQHF.

The J gene is TRBJ2-2, the V gene TRBV2; 7 nucleotides line up with TRBD2. Germline assignment: CDR1 SNHLY and CDR2 FYNNEI. V gave up 5 bases and J gave up 7 bases; unmatched junction bases: 13. This CDR3 comprises 16 residues. CDR3 in DNA: TGTGCCAGCAGTTCCCCGGGAGGCCGACGAATCGGGGAGCTGTTTTTT. Its protein is CASSSPGGRRIGELFF.

The chain is built from TRBV9 and TRBJ2-3; D might be TRBD2 (6 bases). V dropped 3 bases and J dropped 0 bases, with 11 bases sitting between them. Germline V lookup: CDR1 SGDLS, CDR2 YYNGEE. CDR3 length: 15 residues. CDR3 bases: TGTGCCAGCAGCGCGACTAGGTTAAGCACAGATACGCAGTATTTT. Translation gives CASSATRLSTDTQYF.

The genes are TRBV5-1 and TRBJ2-1; 9 bases fit TRBD2. The CDR3 has 15 residues. CDR1 and CDR2 (germline): SGHRS, YFSETQ. V lost 0 bases to trimming and J lost 3 bases; unmatched junction nucleotides: 1. In nucleotides, the CDR3 is TGCGCCAGCAGCTTGGGACTAGCGGACTACAATGAGCAGTTCTTC. It is translated as CASSLGLADYNEQFF.

CDR3 protein: CASSFSRVHEQYF. DNA of the CDR3: TGTGCCAGCAGCTTCTCGCGGGTCCACGAGCAGTACTTC. V gene TRBV5-5 combines with J gene TRBJ2-7; a weak D match, TRBD2 (5 bases). V lost 2 bases and J lost 5, with 11 bases in between. CDR1 and CDR2 from the germline V gene are SGHKS and YYEKEE (reference sequence). This CDR3 comprises 13 residues.

The V call is TRBV18, the J call TRBJ2-3; TRBD2 matches at 15 bases. V shed 4 bases, J shed 3 bases, and the junction held 5 bases outside the gene matches. Germline V lookup: CDR1 KGHSH, CDR2 LQKENI. CDR3 size: 17 residues. The CDR3 DNA reads TGTGCCAGCTCACGCGGACTAGCGGGAGGGCCGACAGATACGCAGTATTTT. Protein: CASSRGLAGGPTDTQYF.

The V gene is TRBV11-2, the J gene TRBJ1-4; the D gene is possibly TRBD1 (5 bases). CDR1 and CDR2 (germline): SGHAT, FQNNGV. This CDR3 has 16 amino acids. V shed 1 base and J shed 6 bases, with 15 bases lying between them. CDR3 protein: CASSLGVGGEYEKLFF. The DNA of the CDR3 is TGTGCCAGCAGCTTAGGGGTCGGGGGGGAATATGAAAAACTGTTTTTT.

The rearrangement joins TRBV6-5 to TRBJ1-6, with TRBD1 matching 10 bases. V gave up 0 bases and J gave up 9 bases; unmatched junction bases: 2. The CDR3 has 15 amino acids. Germline CDR1 and CDR2: MNHEY and SVGAGI. In nucleotides, the CDR3 is TGTGCCAGCAGTTACTCGAGGACAGGGGGTTCACCCCTCCACTTT. Protein sequence: CASSYSRTGGSPLHF.

The chain combines TRBV5-1 with TRBJ2-5; D is possibly TRBD1 (7 bases). CDR3 length equals 13 residues. CDR1 SGHRS and CDR2 YFSETQ come from the germline V gene. CDR3 sequence reads: CASGRGVQETQYF. In DNA, the CDR3 is TGCGCTTCGGGCAGGGGGGTCCAAGAGACCCAGTACTTC.

The V and J genes are TRBV29-1 and TRBJ2-2; D unclear. In germline, CDR1 is SQVTM, CDR2 ANQGSEA. The CDR3 is made up of 10 amino acids. The V gene lost 6 bases and the J gene lost 8 bases, with 7 bases spanning the gap. CDR3 in amino acids: CSVSSGELFF. The CDR3, as DNA: TGCAGCGTATCCTCTGGGGAGCTGTTTTTT.

V gene TRBV7-9 combines with J gene TRBJ1-1; D remains ambiguous. Germline V gene sequence: CDR1 SEHNR, CDR2 FQNEAQ (reference sequence). The V gene lost 1 base and the J gene lost 7 bases, with 7 bases spanning the gap. The CDR3 has 12 residues. The CDR3 nucleotides read TGTGCCAGCAGCTTAGAACTGTTTGAAGCTTTCTTT. As protein: CASSLELFEAFF.

The rearrangement uses TRBV6-6 and TRBJ2-3; D not certain. Trimming pared 6 bases from V and 3 bases from J, leaving 16 bases between. Germline assignment: CDR1 MNHNY and CDR2 SVGAGI (reference sequence). The CDR3 loop spans 15 amino acids. The CDR3 sequence: CASRASNAATDTQYF. In nucleotides, the CDR3 is TGTGCCAGCAGGGCATCTAACGCGGCTACAGATACGCAGTATTTT.